The next 11 T cell receptor beta chains were all read from a single sample in a study of beta chain features in type 1 diabetes. The entirety of the isolated RNA underwent reverse transcription, so expressed TCRB transcripts were sequenced. Sequenced by immunoSEQ multiplex PCR; TCRdb stores in-frame clones only, minus some. The sample lists about 140,000 clones; roughly 9.3% were seen once. What was sequenced was central memory CD4+ T cells from blood. The receptors originated from a woman in her thirties or forties in good health.

The gene calls are TRBV27 and TRBJ2-3, with 8 positions matching TRBD2. Germline trimming cut 5 bases from V and 6 bases from J; bases unmatched to any gene: 13. Germline V gene data show CDR1 as MNHEY and CDR2 as SMNVEV (reference sequence). The CDR3 has 16 amino acids. The CDR3 region has the DNA TGTGCCAGCAGTAAGCTAGCGGGTCCGGGCGTTGATACGCAGTATTTT. It is translated as CASSKLAGPGVDTQYF.

The chain joins TRBV10-3 to TRBJ2-7; the match to TRBD1 covers 7 bases. Germline V gene lookup returns CDR1 ENHRY and CDR2 SYGVKD. Trimming took 6 bases from V and 6 from J; bases not matched to a gene: 8. The CDR3 has 13 residues. CDR3 sequence reads: CAISTGTAGEQYF. The CDR3 DNA sequence: TGTGCCATCAGCACGGGGACAGCTGGCGAGCAGTACTTC.

V is TRBV11-2 and J is TRBJ2-3; D possibly corresponds to TRBD2 (6 bases). Trimming removed 3 bases at V and 2 bases at J, with 9 bases between. The CDR3 has 14 residues. Germline-derived CDR1 and CDR2 are SGHAT and FQNNGV. The CDR3: CASSFGGYTDTQYF. The CDR3, as DNA: TGTGCCAGCAGCTTTGGAGGGTACACAGATACGCAGTATTTT.

This sequence joins TRBV6-5 and TRBJ1-1, with D perhaps TRBD1 (6 bases). Germline loops: CDR1 MNHEY, CDR2 SVGAGI. CDR3 length: 14 residues. V was pared by 2 bases and J by 6 bases, with 13 bases between. The CDR3 is CASSYGGAQPEAFF. The CDR3 DNA is TGTGCCAGCAGTTACGGGGGGGCCCAGCCTGAAGCTTTCTTT.

V usage is TRBV7-2 and J usage is TRBJ1-2; 7 bases agree with TRBD1. The CDR3 consists of 14 residues. Trimming at V came to 1 base and at J to 7 bases, leaving 6 bases not matched to a gene. Germline loops: CDR1 SGHTA, CDR2 FQGNSA. The CDR3 protein is CASSLGTGWAGYTF. The CDR3 nucleotides read TGTGCCAGCAGCTTAGGGACAGGCTGGGCTGGCTACACCTTC.

The CDR3 loop reads CAIQGMYEQFF. CDR3 coding DNA: TGTGCCATTCAGGGGATGTATGAGCAGTTCTTC. This chain links TRBV10-3 with TRBJ2-1, with a possible D match to TRBD1 (6 bases). V lost 9 bases to trimming and J lost 8 bases, with 11 bases between them. This CDR3 is 11 amino acids long. CDR1 ENHRY and CDR2 SYGVKD come from the germline V gene.

The chain is built from TRBV5-1 and TRBJ1-4, with a weak D call TRBD1 (5 bases). Trimming cost V 4 bases and J 6 bases, with 13 bases left between them. The CDR3 contains 14 residues. The V gene's germline CDR1 is SGHRS and CDR2 YFSETQ. The CDR3 coding sequence is TGCGCCAGCAGCCAGGGTCACGGCGATGAAAAACTGTTTTTT. This codes for CASSQGHGDEKLFF. Together with reference TRBV5-1 and TRBJ1-4, the CDR3 gives the full variable domain: KAGVTQTPRYLIKTRGQQVTLSCSPISGHRSVSWYQQTPGQGLQFLFEYFSETQRNKGNFPGRFSGRQFSNSRSEMNVSTLELGDSALYLCASSQGHGDEKLFFGSGTQLSVL.

V gene TRBV5-1 combines with J gene TRBJ1-2; D is ambiguous. From germline, CDR1 is SGHRS and CDR2 YFSETQ. This CDR3 spans 13 amino acids. The V gene lost 1 base and the J gene lost 1 base, with 5 bases spanning the gap. The CDR3 here is CASSLRGNYGYTF. Written as DNA, the CDR3 is TGCGCCAGCAGCTTGCGGGGTAACTATGGCTACACCTTC.

This clone has more than one count but fewer than ten. The chain has TRBV19 and TRBJ1-4; 9 positions match TRBD1. The V and J ends lost 7 bases and 7 bases, in that order; junction bases with no gene match: 7. CDR1 and CDR2 from the germline V gene are LNHDA and SQIVND (reference sequence). The CDR3 runs to 14 residues. The CDR3 is CASIPTGGSEKLFF. The CDR3 region has the DNA TGTGCCAGTATCCCGACAGGGGGGAGTGAAAAACTGTTTTTT.

The chain has TRBV5-1 and TRBJ2-5; 7 bases align to TRBD2. The CDR3 consists of 14 residues. The V gene's germline CDR1 is SGHRS and CDR2 YFSETQ. With V trimmed by 4 bases and J by 4 bases, 7 bases remained unmatched. The CDR3 nucleotides read TGCGCCAGCAGCCACGGACTAGAACGAGAGACCCAGTACTTC. Its translation: CASSHGLERETQYF. Full variable domain (remainder filled in from reference TRBV5-1 and TRBJ2-5): KAGVTQTPRYLIKTRGQQVTLSCSPISGHRSVSWYQQTPGQGLQFLFEYFSETQRNKGNFPGRFSGRQFSNSRSEMNVSTLELGDSALYLCASSHGLERETQYFGPGTRLLVL.

The chain joins TRBV2 to TRBJ2-7; TRBD1 aligns across 10 bases. With 6 bases clipped from V and 3 bases from J, the junction kept 5 bases outside the gene matches. The CDR3 runs to 14 residues. Germline CDR1 reads SNHLY; CDR2 reads FYNNEI. Written as DNA, the CDR3 is TGTGCCAGCAGCTGGGACAGGGGACTCTACGAGCAGTACTTC. Translated, it gives CASSWDRGLYEQYF. Combining the CDR3 with reference TRBV2 and TRBJ2-7 gives the whole variable domain EPEVTQTPSHQVTQMGQEVILRCVPISNHLYFYWYRQILGQKVEFLVSFYNNEISEKSEIFDDQFSVERPDGSNFTLKIRSTKLEDSAMYFCASSWDRGLYEQYFGPGTRLTVT.